What follows describes a single T cell receptor beta chain. The data are from a study of blood T cell repertoires in COVID-19. Methods used by the authors: The authors estimated nucleated cell counts from reference gene primer amplification. Profiled with immunoSEQ multiplex PCR; TCRdb holds only in-frame clones, not every one. V, J and clone size derive from that table, while D and trimming were established from the DNA sequence. Of about 440,000 clones in the sample, 90% were seen once. Cohort 3 donors counted as recovered after two negative PCRs, clearance, or resolved symptoms. This receptor was obtained from a man younger than 30 who had recovered from COVID-19. The sequencing input was PBMCs or T cells enriched from blood (not recorded which).

The CDR3 DNA follows: TGTGCCAGCCGTCCGGGACAGGGGTACGAGCAGTACTTC. Its protein product is CASRPGQGYEQYF. The V call is TRBV28, the J call TRBJ2-7; 10 bases are shared with TRBD1. CDR1 and CDR2 (germline): MDHEN, SYDVKM. The J segment lost 4 bases and the V segment lost 8 bases, leaving 5 bases of the junction unmatched. The CDR3 runs to 13 residues.